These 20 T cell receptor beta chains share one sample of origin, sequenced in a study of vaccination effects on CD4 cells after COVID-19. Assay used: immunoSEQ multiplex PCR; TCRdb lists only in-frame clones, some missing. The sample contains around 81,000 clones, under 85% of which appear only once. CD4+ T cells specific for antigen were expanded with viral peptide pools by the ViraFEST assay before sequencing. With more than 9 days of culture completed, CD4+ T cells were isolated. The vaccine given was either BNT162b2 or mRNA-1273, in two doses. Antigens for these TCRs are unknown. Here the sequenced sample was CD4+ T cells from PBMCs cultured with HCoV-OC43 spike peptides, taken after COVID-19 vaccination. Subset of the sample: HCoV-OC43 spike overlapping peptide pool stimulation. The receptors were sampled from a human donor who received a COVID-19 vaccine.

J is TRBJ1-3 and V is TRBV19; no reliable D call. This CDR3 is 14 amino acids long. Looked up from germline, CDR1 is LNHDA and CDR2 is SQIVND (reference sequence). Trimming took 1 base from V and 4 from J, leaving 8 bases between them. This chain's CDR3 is CASSIAFGGNTIYF. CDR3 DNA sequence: TGTGCCAGTAGTATAGCTTTCGGCGGAAACACCATATATTTT.

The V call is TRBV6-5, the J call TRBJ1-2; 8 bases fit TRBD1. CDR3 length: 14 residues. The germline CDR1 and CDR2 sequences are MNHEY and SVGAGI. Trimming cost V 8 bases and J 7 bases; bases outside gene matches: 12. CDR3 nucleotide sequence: TGTGCCAGCGGGGACAGGACAGGAGGTCGTGGCTACACCTTC. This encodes CASGDRTGGRGYTF.

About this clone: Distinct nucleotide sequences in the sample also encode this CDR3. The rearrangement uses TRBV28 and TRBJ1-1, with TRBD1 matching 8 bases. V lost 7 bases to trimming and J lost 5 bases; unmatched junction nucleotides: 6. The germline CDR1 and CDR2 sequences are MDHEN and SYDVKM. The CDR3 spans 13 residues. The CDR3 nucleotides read TGTGCCAGCATCCCAGGGGGCCGGACTGAAGCTTTCTTT. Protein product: CASIPGGRTEAFF.

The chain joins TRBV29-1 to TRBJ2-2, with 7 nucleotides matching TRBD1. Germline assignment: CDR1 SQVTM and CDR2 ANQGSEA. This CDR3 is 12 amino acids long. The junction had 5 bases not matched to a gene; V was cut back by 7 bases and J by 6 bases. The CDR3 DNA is TGCAGCGCCAGGGGGAGTCCCGGGGAGCTGTTTTTT. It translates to CSARGSPGELFF.

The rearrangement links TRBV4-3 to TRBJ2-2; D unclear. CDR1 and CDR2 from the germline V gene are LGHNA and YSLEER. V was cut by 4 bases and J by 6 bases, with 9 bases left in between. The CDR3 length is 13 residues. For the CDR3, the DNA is TGCGCCAGCAGCCTGGAGTATTCCGGGGAGCTGTTTTTT. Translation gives CASSLEYSGELFF.

CDR3 residues: CASSLVQERYEQYV. In nucleotides, the CDR3 is TGTGCCAGCAGCTTAGTCCAGGAGCGTTACGAGCAGTACGTC. The V call is TRBV11-2, the J call TRBJ2-7; no clear D gene. Germline assignment: CDR1 SGHAT and CDR2 FQNNGV. This CDR3 is built from 14 residues. V was trimmed by 1 base and J by 4 bases, leaving 11 bases between them.

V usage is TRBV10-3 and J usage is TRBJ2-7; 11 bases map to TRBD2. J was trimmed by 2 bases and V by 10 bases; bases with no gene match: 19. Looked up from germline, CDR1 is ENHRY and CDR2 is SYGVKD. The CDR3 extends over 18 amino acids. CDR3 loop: CATRLALAGGTKTYEQYV. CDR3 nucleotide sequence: TGTGCCACCCGATTGGCCCTAGCGGGGGGAACGAAGACCTACGAGCAGTACGTC.

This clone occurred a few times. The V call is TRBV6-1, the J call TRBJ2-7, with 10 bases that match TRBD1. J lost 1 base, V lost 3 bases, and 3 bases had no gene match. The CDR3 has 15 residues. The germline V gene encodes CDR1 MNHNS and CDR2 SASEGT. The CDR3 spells CASSDRDRGSYEQYV. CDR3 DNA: TGTGCCAGCAGTGATCGGGACAGGGGTTCCTACGAGCAGTACGTC.

The CDR3: CASSLNGPYNEQFF. The CDR3 nucleotides read TGCGCCAGCAGCTTGAACGGCCCTTACAATGAGCAGTTCTTC. The gene calls are TRBV5-1 and TRBJ2-1; no firm D call. This CDR3 is 14 amino acids long. Germline V gives CDR1 SGHRS, CDR2 YFSETQ. Between the trimmed V and J ends, which lost 1 base and 4 bases, there was a span of 9 bases.

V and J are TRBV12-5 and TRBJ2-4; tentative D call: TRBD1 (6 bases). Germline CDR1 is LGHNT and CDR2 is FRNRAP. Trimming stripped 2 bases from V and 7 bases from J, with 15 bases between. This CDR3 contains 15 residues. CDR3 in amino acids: CASGLSRQVGNIQYF. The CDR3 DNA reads TGTGCTAGTGGTTTGTCCAGACAGGTAGGGAACATTCAGTACTTC. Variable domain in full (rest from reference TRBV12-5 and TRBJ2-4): DARVTQTPRHKVTEMGQEVTMRCQPILGHNTVFWYRQTMMQGLELLAYFRNRAPLDDSGMPKDRFSAEMPDATLATLKIQPSEPRDSAVYFCASGLSRQVGNIQYFGAGTRLSVL.

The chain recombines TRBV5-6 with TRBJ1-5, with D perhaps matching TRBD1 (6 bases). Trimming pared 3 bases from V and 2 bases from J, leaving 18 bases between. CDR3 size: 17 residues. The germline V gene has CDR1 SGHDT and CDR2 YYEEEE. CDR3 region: CASSSRGGARGNQPQHF. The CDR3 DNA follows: TGTGCCAGCAGCTCAAGGGGGGGGGCGCGTGGCAATCAGCCCCAGCATTTT.

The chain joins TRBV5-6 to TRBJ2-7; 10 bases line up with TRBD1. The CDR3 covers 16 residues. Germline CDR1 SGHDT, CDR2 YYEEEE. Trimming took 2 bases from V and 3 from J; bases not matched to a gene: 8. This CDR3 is CASSLPDRGRVYEQYV. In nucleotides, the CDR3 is TGTGCCAGCAGCTTACCGGACAGGGGGAGAGTCTACGAGCAGTACGTC.

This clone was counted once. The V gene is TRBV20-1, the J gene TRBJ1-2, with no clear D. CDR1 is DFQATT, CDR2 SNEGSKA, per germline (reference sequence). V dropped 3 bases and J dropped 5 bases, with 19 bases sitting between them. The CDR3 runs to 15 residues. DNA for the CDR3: TGCAGTGCTAGTTTCACAGACCCCGGCAATTATGGCTACACCTTC. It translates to CSASFTDPGNYGYTF.

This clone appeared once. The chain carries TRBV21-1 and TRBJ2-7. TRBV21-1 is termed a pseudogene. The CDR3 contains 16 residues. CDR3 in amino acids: CASSGKVHFSSYEQYV. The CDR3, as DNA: TGTGCCAGCAGCGGAAAGGTACATTTTTCCTCCTACGAGCAGTACGTC.

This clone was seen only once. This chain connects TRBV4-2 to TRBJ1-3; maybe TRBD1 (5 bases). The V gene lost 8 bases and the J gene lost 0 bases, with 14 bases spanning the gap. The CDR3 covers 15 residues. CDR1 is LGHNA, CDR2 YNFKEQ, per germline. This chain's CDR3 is CASGRGTISGNTIYF. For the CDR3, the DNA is TGTGCCAGCGGACGAGGGACGATCTCTGGAAACACCATATATTTT.

As DNA, the CDR3 is TGTGCCAGCCTCGGGGATGAGGGTCGCTCTGGAAACACCATATATTTT. It encodes CASLGDEGRSGNTIYF. The chain joins TRBV7-9 to TRBJ1-3; D ambiguous. Germline-derived CDR1 and CDR2 are SEHNR and FQNEAQ (reference sequence). Trimming left V 8 bases short and J 0 bases short, with 17 bases between. This CDR3 comprises 16 residues.

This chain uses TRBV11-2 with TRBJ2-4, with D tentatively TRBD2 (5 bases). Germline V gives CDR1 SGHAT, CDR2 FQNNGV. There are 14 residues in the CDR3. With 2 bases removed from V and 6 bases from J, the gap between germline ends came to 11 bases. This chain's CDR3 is CASSLSPTRNIQYF. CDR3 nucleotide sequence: TGTGCCAGCAGCTTATCCCCCACTAGAAACATTCAGTACTTC.

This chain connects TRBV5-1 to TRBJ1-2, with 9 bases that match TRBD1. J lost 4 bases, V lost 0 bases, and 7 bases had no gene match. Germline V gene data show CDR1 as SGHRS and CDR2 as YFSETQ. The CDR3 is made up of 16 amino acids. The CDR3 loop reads CASSLGPTGGGYGYTF. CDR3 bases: TGCGCCAGCAGCTTGGGACCGACAGGGGGTGGCTATGGCTACACCTTC.

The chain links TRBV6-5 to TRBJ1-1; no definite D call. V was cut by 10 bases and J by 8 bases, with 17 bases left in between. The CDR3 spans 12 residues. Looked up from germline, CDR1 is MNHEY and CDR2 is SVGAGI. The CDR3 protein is CATIIPRREAFF. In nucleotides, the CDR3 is TGTGCCACCATTATCCCGAGGAGGGAAGCTTTCTTT.

The CDR3 DNA is TGTGCCAGCAGCCCGACCGGGACAGAGAATTCACCCCTCCACTTT. Translating gives CASSPTGTENSPLHF. The chain joins TRBV7-2 to TRBJ1-6, with 7 nucleotides matching TRBD1. There are 15 residues in the CDR3. V shed 5 bases and J 7 bases; nucleotides not matched to a gene: 8. The germline V gene has CDR1 SGHTA and CDR2 FQGNSA.